This T cell receptor beta chain originates from a study of cytomegalovirus exposure and HLA in healthy donors. Notes on the study in general: At a 0.05 false discovery rate, a later analysis found approximately 17,000 TCR beta sequences to be associated with HLA alleles.

Remarks on this clone: Its target is unknown.

The CDR3 is made up of 14 amino acids. In germline, CDR1 is SGHNT, CDR2 YYREEE (reference sequence). Trimming removed 0 bases from V and 2 bases from J, with 9 bases in between. PCR used 60 Vbeta primers and 13 Jbeta primers. Only in-frame clones appear in the TCRdb table, and some are missing; sequencing was by immunoSEQ multiplex PCR. The table has under 200,000 clones, about 77% seen once; the top ten hold under 2.5%. Sequenced input: PBMCs. The receptor's source is a man aged 60-69 years in good health and CMV-seronegative. This chain joins TRBV5-4 and TRBJ2-7, with TRBD2 as a possible D gene (6 bases). In DNA, the CDR3 is TGTGCCAGCAGCTTGGTCGGAGGGCCCTACGAGCAGTACTTC. Translating gives CASSLVGGPYEQYF.